One sample yielded the 18 T cell receptor beta chains listed below, sequenced in a study of neurological immune-mediated disorders. This sample's time point: longitudinal time-point 3. TCRdb passed the 5' RACE reads through MiXCR, listing each CDR3 protein once. Seen here are approximately 84,000 distinct CDR3 sequences, about 4.5% observed once, and the top ten hold more than 5%. The specimen was PBMCs. These receptor sequences come from a woman aged 60-75 years with multiple sclerosis.

This clonotype was observed at least ten times. The CDR3 DNA reads as TGCGCCAGCAGCCAGGGGCTGGGTACGGGGGAGACCCAGTACTTC. This sequence encodes CASSQGLGTGETQYF. J is TRBJ2-5 and V is TRBV5-1; D possibly corresponds to TRBD1 (6 bases). CDR1 is SGHRS, CDR2 YFSETQ, per germline. The CDR3 consists of 15 residues. Trimming left V 4 bases short and J 5 bases short, with 18 bases between.

The table lists this clonotype with many counts. This chain uses TRBV20-1 with TRBJ1-2; D is uncertain. The CDR3 has 12 amino acids. Germline V gene lookup returns CDR1 DFQATT and CDR2 SNEGSKA (reference sequence). Trimming pared 1 base from V and 4 bases from J, leaving 7 bases between. CDR3 DNA: TGCAGTGCTAGAGTCGGGAGCTATGGCTACACCTTC. Translating it yields CSARVGSYGYTF.

This clonotype showed up many times. This chain connects TRBV12-3 or TRBV12-4 to TRBJ2-5; a possible D gene is TRBD2 (6 bases). The length of the CDR3 is 16 residues. Trimming pared 1 base from V and 5 bases from J, leaving 17 bases between. The CDR3 reads CASSLEGGARGETQYF. The CDR3 DNA follows: TGTGCCAGCAGTTTAGAAGGCGGGGCACGGGGGGAGACCCAGTACTTC.

This clonotype appeared many times. The chain links TRBV5-1 to TRBJ1-1; TRBD1 aligns across 9 bases. The CDR3 totals 16 residues. V lost 0 bases, J lost 1 base, and 4 bases stayed unmatched. The germline CDR1 and CDR2 sequences are SGHRS and YFSETQ. CDR3 residues: CASSLGQGGTNTEAFF. The CDR3, as DNA: TGCGCCAGCAGCTTGGGACAGGGGGGGACGAACACTGAAGCTTTCTTT.

This clonotype was counted ten times or more. The rearrangement uses TRBV7-8 and TRBJ1-5; D unresolved. Trimming left V 1 base short and J 6 bases short, with 16 bases between. CDR3 length: 16 amino acids. Germline V gene sequence: CDR1 SGHVS, CDR2 FQNEAQ. Here the CDR3 reads CASSLVLPILGQPQHF. In nucleotides, the CDR3 is TGTGCCAGCAGCTTAGTCCTCCCCATTTTGGGTCAGCCCCAGCATTTT.

This clonotype was seen repeatedly, ten times or more. CDR3 in amino acids: CSVARTSGDSTDTQYF. DNA of the CDR3: TGCAGCGTTGCCCGGACTAGCGGGGATAGCACAGATACGCAGTATTTT. The V call is TRBV29-1, the J call TRBJ2-3; 12 positions match TRBD2. CDR3 length: 16 residues. The ends lost 4 bases at V and 0 bases at J; junction bases unmatched: 5. In germline, CDR1 is SQVTM, CDR2 ANQGSEA.

This clonotype was found many times. This chain uses TRBV12-3 or TRBV12-4 with TRBJ1-2; 8 nucleotides match TRBD1. This CDR3 comprises 15 residues. Trimming took 9 bases from V and 8 from J; bases not matched to a gene: 17. The CDR3 DNA is TGTGCCAGTCTCTTAGCCCCGGTCCAGGGGGCCGGCTACACCTTC. It is translated as CASLLAPVQGAGYTF.

In its sample, this clonotype was seen many times. This chain connects TRBV5-1 to TRBJ2-7; perhaps TRBD1 as D (6 bases). The CDR3 runs 15 residues. Between the trimmed V and J ends, which lost 0 bases and 2 bases, there was a span of 12 bases. In germline, CDR1 is SGHRS, CDR2 YFSETQ. In nucleotides, the CDR3 is TGCGCCAGCAGCTTGGACGGGACACTCACCTACGAGCAGTACTTC. It yields the protein CASSLDGTLTYEQYF.

The gene calls are TRBV11-2 and TRBJ2-1; 14 nucleotides align to TRBD2. Trimming took 3 bases from V and 4 from J; bases not matched to a gene: 8. This CDR3 is built from 18 residues. The germline gives CDR1 SGHAT, CDR2 FQNNGV. The CDR3 region has the DNA TGTGCCAGCAGCTTTAGGGGGACTAGCGGGGGAGGGTACAATGAGCAGTTCTTC. It codes for CASSFRGTSGGGYNEQFF.

This clonotype showed up many times. The rearrangement links TRBV12-3 or TRBV12-4 to TRBJ2-3, with TRBD1 matching over 7 bases. Trimming removed 3 bases from V and 1 base from J; junction bases left unmatched: 7. This CDR3 region has 16 residues. The DNA for the CDR3 is TGTGCCAGCAGTTTTTACTCCGGGACAGGCACAGATACGCAGTATTTT. It specifies CASSFYSGTGTDTQYF.

This clonotype was picked up many times. This chain uses TRBV4-1 with TRBJ1-5; 7 positions match TRBD1. With V trimmed by 2 bases and J by 1 base, 5 bases remained unmatched. The CDR3 sequence is 16 residues long. CDR1 and CDR2 (germline): MGHRA, YSYEKL. The CDR3: CASSQSGGSSNQPQHF. Written as DNA, the CDR3 is TGCGCCAGCAGCCAATCAGGGGGGTCGAGCAATCAGCCCCAGCATTTT.

This clonotype has ten or more counts. The J gene is TRBJ2-2, the V gene TRBV20-1; D is undetermined. The CDR3 has 13 residues. Between the trimmed V and J ends, which lost 3 bases and 1 base, there was a span of 6 bases. CDR1 is DFQATT, CDR2 SNEGSKA, per germline (reference sequence). The CDR3 sequence: CSASGRNTGELFF. CDR3 in DNA: TGCAGTGCTAGTGGGCGGAACACCGGGGAGCTGTTTTTT.

This clonotype was picked up many times. The chain is built from TRBV18 and TRBJ2-5; 9 bases agree with TRBD2. The CDR3 consists of 14 residues. Germline V gene data show CDR1 as KGHSH and CDR2 as LQKENI. The V gene end was trimmed by 4 bases and the J gene end by 4 bases; junction bases not matched to a gene: 4. The CDR3 loop reads CASSRAGGPETQYF. The CDR3 region has the DNA TGTGCCAGCTCACGCGCGGGGGGGCCAGAGACCCAGTACTTC. Full variable domain (missing parts from reference TRBV18 and TRBJ2-5): NAGVMQNPRHLVRRRGQEARLRCSPMKGHSHVYWYRQLPEEGLKFMVYLQKENIIDESGMPKERFSAEFPKEGPSILRIQQVVRGDSAAYFCASSRAGGPETQYFGPGTRLLVL.

In this sample, this clonotype turned up many times. The chain uses TRBV5-1 and TRBJ2-3, with 8 nucleotides matching TRBD1. With V trimmed by 0 bases and J by 5 bases, 2 bases remained unmatched. The germline V gene has CDR1 SGHRS and CDR2 YFSETQ. This CDR3 has 14 residues. For the CDR3, the DNA is TGCGCCAGCAGCTTGGTGACAGGGGTAGATACGCAGTATTTT. Translated, it gives CASSLVTGVDTQYF.

This clonotype has at least ten counts. The V gene is TRBV9, the J gene TRBJ1-1; 7 bases align to TRBD1. V shed 1 base, J shed 4 bases, and the junction held 7 bases outside the gene matches. CDR3 length equals 15 residues. The V gene's germline CDR1 is SGDLS and CDR2 YYNGEE. The DNA for the CDR3 is TGTGCCAGCAGCGTATCCCCGGGACAGAGCACTGAAGCTTTCTTT. The encoded protein is CASSVSPGQSTEAFF.

This clonotype was found many times. The chain carries TRBV20-1 and TRBJ2-1, with 10 positions matching TRBD2. V was clipped by 4 bases and J by 4 bases; unmatched bases: 4. Germline V gives CDR1 DFQATT, CDR2 SNEGSKA (reference sequence). The CDR3 is 14 amino acids. The CDR3 DNA follows: TGCAGTGCTATAGCGGGGGGTGGGTACAATGAGCAGTTCTTC. Its protein product is CSAIAGGGYNEQFF.

This clonotype appeared many times. The chain uses TRBV20-1 and TRBJ1-1; no clear D. The germline V and J ends were trimmed by 0 bases and 10 bases, with 15 bases remaining between them. CDR1 and CDR2 from the germline V gene are DFQATT and SNEGSKA (reference sequence). The CDR3 spans 13 residues. CDR3 sequence: CSARDIVKDGAFF. The CDR3, as DNA: TGCAGTGCTAGAGATATAGTGAAAGACGGAGCTTTCTTT.

This clonotype has at least ten counts. The chain is built from TRBV11-1 and TRBJ1-1; no reliable D call. The germline CDR1 and CDR2 sequences are SGHAT and FQDESV (reference sequence). The CDR3 consists of 14 residues. Trimming took off 4 bases at V and 4 bases at J, with 13 bases between the two ends. The CDR3 coding sequence is TGTGCCAGCAGCTCCGAGGTCAGGAGCACTGAAGCTTTCTTT. It codes for CASSSEVRSTEAFF. The variable domain in full, completed from reference TRBV11-1 and TRBJ1-1, reads EAEVAQSPRYKITEKSQAVAFWCDPISGHATLYWYRQILGQGPELLVQFQDESVVDDSQLPKDRFSAERLKGVDSTLKIQPAELGDSAMYLCASSSEVRSTEAFFGQGTRLTVV.